A selection of T cell receptor beta chains follows, all from one sample in a study of patients and donors after allogeneic stem cell transplantation. Using its own MiXCR run on the RT-PCR reads, TCRdb lists one record per CDR3 protein. Of hundreds of thousands of distinct CDR3 sequences listed, 11% to 15% are singletons. Sequencing was carried out using blood, either unsorted or a sorted T cell fraction (not recorded which). These receptors originate from a human donor who was either an allogeneic HSCT recipient or a stem cell or donor lymphocyte infusion donor (not recorded which). It is not recorded whose cells these are; they may come from a transplant donor. Each CDR3 is given with its conserved first and last residue. D genes are given only for firm matches. Some rows have no size entry. The others give once, few or many, or a class for an expanded clone.

j_call,clone_size,v_call,d_call,cdr3_aa,cdr3_nt
TRBJ1-1,many,TRBV10-3,-,CAIRGTGLLNTEAFF,TGTGCCATCAGGGGGACGGGATTACTGAACACTGAAGCTTTCTTT
TRBJ2-6,-,TRBV28,-,CASSFGRAGANVLTF,TGTGCCAGCAGTTTCGGCAGGGCTGGGGCCAACGTCCTGACTTTC
TRBJ2-3,-,TRBV5-6,-,CASSNGLGTDTQYF,TGTGCCAGCAGTAATGGACTGGGCACAGATACGCAGTATTTT
TRBJ1-1,few,TRBV19,TRBD1,CASKRQGSMNTEAFF,TGTGCCAGTAAACGACAGGGCTCGATGAACACTGAAGCTTTCTTT
TRBJ1-1,many,TRBV10-3,TRBD1,CAISVTTGANTEAFF,TGTGCCATCAGTGTTACGACAGGGGCGAACACTGAAGCTTTCTTT
TRBJ1-4,many,TRBV20-1,-,CSASLGATNEKLFF,TGCAGTGCTAGTCTGGGGGCAACTAATGAAAAACTGTTTTTT
TRBJ2-7,many,TRBV5-6,TRBD2,CASSWPGLGPSEQYF,TGTGCCAGCAGCTGGCCGGGACTAGGCCCTTCCGAGCAGTACTTC
TRBJ1-1,many,TRBV20-1,-,CSAPGDRPRPEAFF,TGCAGTGCTCCAGGGGACCGACCCCGGCCTGAAGCTTTCTTT
TRBJ2-1,many,TRBV4-1,TRBD2,CASSQDLAGGLGNEQFF,TGCGCCAGCAGCCAAGACCTAGCGGGAGGGCTAGGGAATGAGCAGTTCTTC
TRBJ1-2,many,TRBV4-2,-,CASSQDPQGSNYGYTF,TGTGCCAGCAGCCAAGACCCCCAGGGATCGAACTATGGCTACACCTTC
TRBJ2-7,many,TRBV7-2,TRBD1,CASSGGPGQGESYEQYF,TGTGCCAGCAGCGGTGGCCCGGGACAGGGAGAAAGCTACGAGCAGTACTTC
TRBJ2-7,-,TRBV7-2,-,CASSLFEGYEQYF,TGTGCCAGCAGCTTATTCGAGGGATACGAGCAGTACTTC
TRBJ2-4,-,TRBV20-1,TRBD2,CSAIDPSGGWAKNIQYF,TGCAGTGCTATAGACCCTAGCGGGGGGTGGGCCAAAAACATTCAGTACTTC
TRBJ2-2,-,TRBV7-3,TRBD2,CASSLNRGAGELFF,TGTGCCAGCAGCTTAAATCGGGGGGCCGGGGAGCTGTTTTTT
TRBJ2-3,many,TRBV3-1,-,CASSRIGAKDTQYF,TGTGCCAGCAGCAGGATAGGGGCAAAAGATACGCAGTATTTT
TRBJ1-1,few,TRBV7-8,-,CASSLGGAGAQAFF,TGTGCCAGCAGCTTAGGGGGTGCAGGGGCACAAGCTTTCTTT
TRBJ2-1,many,TRBV7-9,TRBD2,CASSRLAGGVNEQFF,TGTGCCAGCAGCCGCCTAGCGGGAGGGGTAAATGAGCAGTTCTTC
TRBJ2-6,-,TRBV6-5,-,CASSYQGFGGNVLTF,TGTGCCAGCAGTTATCAAGGGTTTGGGGGCAACGTCCTGACTTTC
TRBJ1-2,-,TRBV29-1,-,CSVASGGGTGGYTF,TGCAGCGTTGCCTCGGGGGGGGGCACCGGTGGCTACACCTTC
TRBJ2-3,few,TRBV2,-,CASSLFLGPRDTQYF,TGTGCCAGCAGTCTCTTTCTCGGCCCGAGAGATACGCAGTATTTT
TRBJ2-1,many,TRBV3-1,-,CASSQTENEQFF,TGTGCCAGCAGCCAAACTGAAAATGAGCAGTTCTTC
TRBJ1-2,few,TRBV5-6,TRBD1,CASSSSTGGQGYTF,TGTGCCAGCAGCTCTTCAACAGGGGGTCAAGGCTACACCTTC
TRBJ2-5,many,TRBV5-4,TRBD2,CASSLAGGQETQYF,TGTGCCAGCAGCTTAGCGGGGGGGCAAGAGACCCAGTACTTC
TRBJ2-7,-,TRBV15,-,CATSRELVGEQYF,TGTGCCACCAGCCGAGAGCTGGTGGGCGAGCAGTACTTC
TRBJ1-5,few,TRBV20-1,-,CSPIAAHQVGQPQHF,TGCAGTCCCATCGCCGCTCATCAGGTGGGTCAGCCCCAGCATTTT
TRBJ1-1,-,TRBV5-5,-,CASSPSWTVNTEAFF,TGTGCCAGCAGCCCATCGTGGACGGTGAACACTGAAGCTTTCTTT
TRBJ2-5,once,TRBV5-4,TRBD2,CASRKTSGRLEETQYF,TGTGCCAGCAGAAAGACTAGCGGGAGGCTTGAGGAGACCCAGTACTTC
TRBJ2-1,few,TRBV27,TRBD2,CASQMLAGVREQFF,TGTGCCAGCCAGATGCTAGCGGGGGTACGAGAGCAGTTCTTC
TRBJ2-7,-,TRBV2,TRBD1,CASTRGRKISYEQYF,TGTGCCAGCACGAGGGGGCGGAAAATCTCCTACGAGCAGTACTTC
TRBJ1-6,-,TRBV3-1,-,CASSQGESPLHF,TGTGCCAGCAGCCAAGGGGAATCACCCCTCCACTTT
TRBJ2-7,-,TRBV19,TRBD2,CASSKVAGLAVSYEQYF,TGTGCCAGTAGTAAAGTAGCAGGGCTAGCGGTCTCCTACGAGCAGTACTTC
TRBJ2-1,many,TRBV4-1,TRBD2,CASSQRTSGSLWNEQFF,TGCGCCAGCAGCCAGCGGACTAGCGGGAGTCTTTGGAATGAGCAGTTCTTC
TRBJ1-2,few,TRBV5-1,-,CASSFYTGNYGYTF,TGCGCCAGCAGCTTTTATACAGGGAACTATGGCTACACCTTC
TRBJ2-3,-,TRBV18,-,CASWPEERGTDTQYF,TGTGCCAGCTGGCCGGAAGAACGGGGCACAGATACGCAGTATTTT
TRBJ2-2,-,TRBV5-6,TRBD1,CASSWGPGQGVGELFF,TGTGCCAGCAGCTGGGGACCGGGACAGGGCGTCGGGGAGCTGTTTTTT
TRBJ1-2,-,TRBV5-1,TRBD1,CASSLASGGQSVVPGYTF,TGCGCCAGCAGCTTGGCGTCAGGGGGACAAAGCGTGGTTCCTGGCTACACCTTC
TRBJ1-5,-,TRBV20-1,-,CSARDRENQPQHF,TGCAGTGCTAGAGACAGGGAGAATCAGCCCCAGCATTTT
TRBJ1-2,-,TRBV12-3/TRBV12-4,-,CASRPTGQPYGYTF,TGTGCCAGCAGGCCGACGGGACAACCTTATGGCTACACCTTC
TRBJ1-1,-,TRBV12-3/TRBV12-4,TRBD1,CASSTRTGGGLNTEAFF,TGTGCCAGCAGTACAAGGACAGGCGGGGGCCTGAACACTGAAGCTTTCTTT
TRBJ2-7,-,TRBV14,-,CASSYTGVYEQYF,TGTGCCAGCAGCTACACGGGAGTATACGAGCAGTACTTC
TRBJ1-6,-,TRBV2,TRBD1,CASGGGTDNSPLHF,TGTGCCAGCGGGGGAGGGACAGATAATTCACCCCTCCACTTT
TRBJ2-7,few,TRBV15,-,CATSSAGYEQYF,TGTGCCACCAGCAGTGCTGGTTACGAGCAGTACTTC
TRBJ2-3,few,TRBV4-1,TRBD2,CASSPIGTSGRPRGSTDTQYF,TGCGCCAGCAGCCCAATAGGGACTAGCGGGAGGCCCAGAGGTAGCACAGATACGCAGTATTTT
TRBJ2-1,-,TRBV7-9,-,CASSFVRDNEQFF,TGTGCCAGCAGCTTTGTTAGGGACAATGAGCAGTTCTTC
TRBJ2-2,-,TRBV9,-,CASRPGGLNTGELFF,TGTGCCAGCAGACCTGGAGGACTAAACACCGGGGAGCTGTTTTTT
TRBJ2-3,-,TRBV7-8,TRBD2,CASSLRGGNTDTQYF,TGTGCCAGCAGCTTACGGGGGGGAAACACAGATACGCAGTATTTT
TRBJ1-4,many,TRBV20-1,-,CSARSRRGGLEKLFF,TGCAGTGCTAGATCTCGCAGGGGCGGACTAGAAAAACTGTTTTTT
TRBJ1-6,-,TRBV14,-,CASSQEGRTLHF,TGTGCCAGCAGCCAAGAGGGACGCACCCTCCACTTT
TRBJ2-1,many,TRBV12-3/TRBV12-4,TRBD2,CASTKTLAGGPGYNEQFF,TGTGCCAGCACCAAAACACTAGCGGGGGGGCCGGGCTACAATGAGCAGTTCTTC
TRBJ1-5,few,TRBV5-1,-,CASSLDGYSNQPQHF,TGCGCCAGCAGCTTGGATGGGTATAGCAATCAGCCCCAGCATTTT
TRBJ2-3,-,TRBV6-2/TRBV6-3,-,CASSYQRSTDTQYF,TGTGCCAGCAGTTACCAGCGGTCCACAGATACGCAGTATTTT
TRBJ1-5,many,TRBV18,TRBD1,CASSLTGQGGNQPQHF,TGTGCCAGCTCCCTCACCGGACAGGGAGGCAATCAGCCCCAGCATTTT
TRBJ2-6,few,TRBV27,-,CASSLGSSGANVLTF,TGTGCCAGCAGTTTGGGGAGCTCTGGGGCCAACGTCCTGACTTTC
TRBJ2-7,medium-sized,TRBV21-1,-,CANPDRVHEQYF,TGTGCCAATCCGGACAGGGTCCACGAGCAGTACTTC
TRBJ1-2,few,TRBV2,-,CASRAGGRDGYTF,TGTGCCAGCAGGGCCGGGGGGCGGGATGGCTACACCTTC
TRBJ1-1,many,TRBV11-1,-,CASSLYPTGMNTEAFF,TGTGCCAGCAGCTTATACCCGACAGGCATGAACACTGAAGCTTTCTTT
TRBJ1-6,-,TRBV6-2/TRBV6-3,TRBD1,CASSDRTGANSPLHF,TGTGCCAGCTCTGACCGGACAGGAGCTAATTCACCCCTCCACTTT
TRBJ1-1,-,TRBV10-3,-,CAIMEQMNTEAFF,TGTGCCATCATGGAACAGATGAACACTGAAGCTTTCTTT
TRBJ2-3,many,TRBV27,-,CASKSGGVTDTQYF,TGTGCCAGCAAATCGGGGGGCGTCACAGATACGCAGTATTTT
TRBJ2-7,-,TRBV7-2,TRBD1,CASSFRTGNTYEQYF,TGTGCCAGCAGCTTTCGGACAGGGAATACCTACGAGCAGTACTTC